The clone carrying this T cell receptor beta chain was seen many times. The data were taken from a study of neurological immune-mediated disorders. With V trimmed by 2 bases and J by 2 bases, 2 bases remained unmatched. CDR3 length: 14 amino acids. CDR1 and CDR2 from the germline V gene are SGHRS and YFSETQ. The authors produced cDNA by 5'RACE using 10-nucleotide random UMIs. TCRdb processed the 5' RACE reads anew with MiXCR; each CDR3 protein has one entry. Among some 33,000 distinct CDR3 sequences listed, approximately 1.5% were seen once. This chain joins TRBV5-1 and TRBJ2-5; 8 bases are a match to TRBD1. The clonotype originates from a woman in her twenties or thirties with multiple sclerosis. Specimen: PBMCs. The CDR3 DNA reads TGCGCCAGCAGCTTTGGGACAGGACAAGAGACCCAGTACTTC. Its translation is CASSFGTGQETQYF. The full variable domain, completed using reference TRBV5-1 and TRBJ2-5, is KAGVTQTPRYLIKTRGQQVTLSCSPISGHRSVSWYQQTPGQGLQFLFEYFSETQRNKGNFPGRFSGRQFSNSRSEMNVSTLELGDSALYLCASSFGTGQETQYFGPGTRLLVL.